This TCR beta chain was identified in a study of cytomegalovirus exposure and HLA in healthy donors. After removal of 6 bases from V and 1 base from J, the junction contained 7 bases not matched to a gene. The CDR3 runs to 15 residues. Germline CDR1 is MNHEY and CDR2 is SMNVEV (reference sequence). Only a few counts were recorded for this clone. Its specificity is not known. PCR involved 60 Vbeta and 13 Jbeta primers. TCRdb's table, derived via immunoSEQ multiplex PCR, lists solely in-frame clones and lacks some. The repertoire holds 130,000 to 150,000 clones, roughly 80% seen once, with about 5% in the top ten. These donors counted as nominally healthy when sampled, but unrecorded immune exposures were likely. Findings and caveats of the study: The authors later found most CMV-associated TCR beta chains appeared HLA-restricted. Earlier findings revealed that most TCR beta V segments proved productive either about 87% or about 30% of the time.

Material for sequencing was PBMCs. The gene calls are TRBV27 and TRBJ1-1; 8 bases align to TRBD1. This TCR was recovered from a male donor in good health and CMV-seronegative. The CDR3 nucleotides read TGTGCCAGCAGCCCCCGACAGGGGAGGAACACTGAAGCTTTCTTT. Protein: CASSPRQGRNTEAFF.